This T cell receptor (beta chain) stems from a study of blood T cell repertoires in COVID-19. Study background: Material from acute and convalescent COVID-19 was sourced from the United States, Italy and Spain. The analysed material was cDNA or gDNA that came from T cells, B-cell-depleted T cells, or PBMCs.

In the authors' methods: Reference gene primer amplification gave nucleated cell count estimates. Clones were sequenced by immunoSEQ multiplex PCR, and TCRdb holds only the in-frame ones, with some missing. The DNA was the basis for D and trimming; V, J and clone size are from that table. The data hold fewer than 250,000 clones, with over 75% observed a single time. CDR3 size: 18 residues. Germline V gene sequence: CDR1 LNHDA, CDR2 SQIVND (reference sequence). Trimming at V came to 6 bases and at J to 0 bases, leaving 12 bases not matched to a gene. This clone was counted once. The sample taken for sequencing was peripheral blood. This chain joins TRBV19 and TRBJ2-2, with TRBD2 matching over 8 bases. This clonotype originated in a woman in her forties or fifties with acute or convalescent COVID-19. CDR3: CASRNHPGRGANTGELFF. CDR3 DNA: TGTGCCAGTAGAAACCACCCCGGGCGGGGGGCGAACACCGGGGAGCTGTTTTTT.